Sequencing of this T cell receptor (beta chain) was carried out in a study of PD-1 blockade in classical Hodgkin lymphoma (dated by TCRdb to 2019 to 2021). Study-level background: The study used TCR beta sequencing and CyTOF to define a peripheral blood immune signature of response to PD-1 blockade in classical Hodgkin lymphoma. Results the study describes overall, beyond this receptor: Baseline TCR diversity was reported as lower in newly diagnosed patients than in healthy donors, and lower still in relapsed/refractory patients. The study was restricted to a single clinical trial cohort, and the causes of repertoire differences, possibly disease activity or prior therapy, were left undefined.

With respect to this clone: Its specific antigen is unknown. Per-base quality was not reported, and no clone a single base away is much larger than it.

V drops 4 bases and J drops 0 bases, leaving 10 bases in between. The CDR3 measures 14 amino acids from cysteine to phenylalanine. The CDR3 DNA has 42 bases and is translated from base 1. The germline V gene specifies SGHDT as CDR1 and YYEEEE as CDR2. The Qiagen DNeasy kit was used to extract genomic DNA both from unsorted PBMCs and from the negatively selected CD4+ and CD8+ fractions. Amplification of TCR beta CDR3 regions was done by immunoSEQ multiplex PCR with primers that anneal to V and J segments. A synthetic immune receptor repertoire was used to minimize amplification bias, and remaining bias was computationally removed after sequencing. The paper's data handling went like this. Repertoire diversity was quantified as the Shannon entropy index using custom Python scripts. Unsorted, CD4+ and CD8+ repertoires were examined separately, except in combined analyses, for which CD4+ and CD8+ sequences were merged in silico. TCRdb provides this immuneACCESS table in a form limited to in-frame rearrangements. Some clones are lacking; in checked studies, under half of them reflect an unresolved V gene, and why the rest are absent is not known. V, J and clone size were drawn from that table, and D and trimming were deduced from the DNA. The sample table records roughly 21,000 clones; 85% to 90% of these occur just once. Of the sample, roughly 7.4% is held by the ten largest clones.

In the paper's terms, the time point label means: newly diagnosed, previously untreated cHL patient sample. Magnetic negative selection with a Miltenyi CD8+ T cell isolation kit was used to purify CD8+ T cells from thawed PBMCs. As a comparison group for the relapsed/refractory trial patients, PBMCs were sequenced from patients with newly diagnosed, previously untreated classical Hodgkin lymphoma. Peripheral blood was collected in 8 mL Vacutainer Cell Preparation Tubes, from which PBMCs were isolated by centrifugation and then cryopreserved. Purified CD4+ and CD8+ fractions were prepared only for cases with an additional available PBMC sample. Magnetically labelled cells were removed on LS columns in a quadroMACS separator, and the flow-through was collected as the purified fraction.

Source material: CD8+ T cells from blood. This chain is built from TRBV5-6 and TRBJ1-1; the D gene identity is not certain. The receptor was isolated from a human donor with classical Hodgkin lymphoma. The DNA is TGTGCCAGCAGCGACGTATGGATGAACACTGAAGCTTTCTTT. Its translation is CASSDVWMNTEAFF.